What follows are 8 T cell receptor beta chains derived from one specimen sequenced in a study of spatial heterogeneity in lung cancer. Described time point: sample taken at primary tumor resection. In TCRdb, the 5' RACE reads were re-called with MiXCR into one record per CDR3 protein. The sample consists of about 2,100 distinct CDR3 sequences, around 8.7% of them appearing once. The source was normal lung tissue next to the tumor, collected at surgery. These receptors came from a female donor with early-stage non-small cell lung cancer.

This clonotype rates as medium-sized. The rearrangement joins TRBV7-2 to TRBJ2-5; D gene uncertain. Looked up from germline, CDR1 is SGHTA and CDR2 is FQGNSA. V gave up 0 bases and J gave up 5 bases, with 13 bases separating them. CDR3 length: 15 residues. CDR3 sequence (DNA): TGTGCCAGCAGCTTAGCGCCAGGTGGTGGGGAGACCCAGTACTTC. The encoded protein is CASSLAPGGGETQYF.

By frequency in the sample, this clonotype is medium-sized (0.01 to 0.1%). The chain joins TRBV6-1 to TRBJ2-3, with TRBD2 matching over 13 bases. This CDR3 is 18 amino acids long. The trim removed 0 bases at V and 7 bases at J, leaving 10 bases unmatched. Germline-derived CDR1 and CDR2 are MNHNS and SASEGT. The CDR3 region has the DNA TGTGCCAGCAGTGAAGCGCAGCCCGGACTAGCGGGGGAAAATACGCAGTATTTT. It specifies CASSEAQPGLAGENTQYF.

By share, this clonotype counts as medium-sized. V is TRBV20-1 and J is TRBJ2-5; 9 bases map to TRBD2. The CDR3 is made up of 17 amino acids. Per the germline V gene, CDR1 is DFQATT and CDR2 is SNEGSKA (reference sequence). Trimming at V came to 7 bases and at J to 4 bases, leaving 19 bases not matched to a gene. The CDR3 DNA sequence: TGCAGTGTCCCGAAATTAGGGCGGGGGGGCCCGGTAGAGACCCAGTACTTC. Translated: CSVPKLGRGGPVETQYF.

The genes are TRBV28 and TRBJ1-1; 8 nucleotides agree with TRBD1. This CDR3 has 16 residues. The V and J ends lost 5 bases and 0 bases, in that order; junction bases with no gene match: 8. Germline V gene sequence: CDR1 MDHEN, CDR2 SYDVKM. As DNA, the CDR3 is TGTGCCAGCAGTCCCACCCCGGGACAGGTGAACACTGAAGCTTTCTTT. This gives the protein CASSPTPGQVNTEAFF.

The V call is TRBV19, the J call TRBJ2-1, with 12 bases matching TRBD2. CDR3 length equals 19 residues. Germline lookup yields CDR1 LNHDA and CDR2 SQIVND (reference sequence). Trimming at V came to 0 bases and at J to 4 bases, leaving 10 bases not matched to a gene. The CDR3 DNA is TGTGCCAGTAGTATAGACCCCCGGACTAGCGGGAAATTTTACAATGAGCAGTTCTTC. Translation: CASSIDPRTSGKFYNEQFF.

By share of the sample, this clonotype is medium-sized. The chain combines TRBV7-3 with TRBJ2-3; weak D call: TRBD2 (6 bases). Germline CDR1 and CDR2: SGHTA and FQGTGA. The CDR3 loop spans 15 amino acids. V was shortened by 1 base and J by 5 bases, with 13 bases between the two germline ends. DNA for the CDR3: TGTGCCAGCAGCTTAAGAGACGGGGGAGGAGATACGCAGTATTTT. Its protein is CASSLRDGGGDTQYF.

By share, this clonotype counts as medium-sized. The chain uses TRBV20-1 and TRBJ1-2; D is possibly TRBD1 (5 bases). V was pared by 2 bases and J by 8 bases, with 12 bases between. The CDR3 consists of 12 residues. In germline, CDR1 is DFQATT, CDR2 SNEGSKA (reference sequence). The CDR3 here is CSARRQGRGYTF. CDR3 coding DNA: TGCAGTGCTAGACGGCAGGGCCGAGGCTACACCTTC.

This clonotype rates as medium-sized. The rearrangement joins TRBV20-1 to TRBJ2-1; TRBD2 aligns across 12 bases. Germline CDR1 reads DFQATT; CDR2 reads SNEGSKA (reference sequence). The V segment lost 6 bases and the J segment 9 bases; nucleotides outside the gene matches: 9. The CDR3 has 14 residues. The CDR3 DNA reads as TGCAGTGCCACCTCTAGCGGGGGGGCCATTGAGCAGTTCTTC. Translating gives CSATSSGGAIEQFF.